The 26 T cell receptor beta chains in this list originate from one sample, sequenced in a study of beta chain features in type 1 diabetes. Study-wide results and caveats: Researchers report that Type 1 diabetes patients had moderately but significantly shorter TCRB CDR3s across all four CD4+ subsets.

Sequencing targeted expressed TCRB transcripts, as all isolated RNA had been reverse transcribed. Only in-frame clones appear in the TCRdb table, and some are missing; sequencing was by immunoSEQ multiplex PCR. The sample lists about 27,000 clones, 56% occurring once. Their cognate antigens are unknown. Sequencing was done on a sample of Tregs from blood. These receptors were collected from a woman aged 18-30 years with type 1 diabetes.

The CDR3 reads CASSQEGTGGLETQYF. The CDR3 DNA follows: TGCGCCAGCAGCCAAGAAGGGACAGGGGGCTTGGAGACCCAGTACTTC. The rearrangement links TRBV4-3 to TRBJ2-5; 12 bases are shared with TRBD1. J gave up 5 bases and V 0 bases, and 4 bases lay outside the gene matches. Per the germline V gene, CDR1 is LGHNA and CDR2 is YSLEER. The CDR3 covers 16 residues.

The chain has TRBV7-2 and TRBJ2-7, with D possibly being TRBD1 (6 bases). CDR3 length equals 14 residues. Per the germline V gene, CDR1 is SGHTA and CDR2 is FQGNSA. Trimming cost V 4 bases and J 1 base, with 11 bases left between them. The CDR3 loop is CASSSGHESYEQYF. In DNA form, the CDR3 reads TGTGCCAGCAGCTCGGGACACGAATCCTACGAGCAGTACTTC.

This clone has a handful of counts. The J gene is TRBJ2-4, the V gene TRBV7-9, with 10 bases fitting TRBD2. With V trimmed by 1 base and J by 6 bases, 0 bases remained unmatched. There are 14 residues in the CDR3. Germline values: CDR1 SEHNR, CDR2 FQNEAQ (reference sequence). The CDR3 is CASSLGTSGNIQYF. For the CDR3, the DNA is TGTGCCAGCAGCTTAGGGACTAGCGGAAACATTCAGTACTTC.

The rearrangement uses TRBV7-3 and TRBJ2-7; the match to TRBD1 covers 9 bases. CDR1 and CDR2 (germline): SGHTA, FQGTGA. This CDR3 comprises 13 residues. Trimming removed 5 bases from V and 9 bases from J; junction bases left unmatched: 8. In nucleotides, the CDR3 is TGTGCCAGCAGCGAGACAGGGGGACACGGGCAGTACTTC. It codes for CASSETGGHGQYF. Full variable domain (missing parts from reference TRBV7-3 and TRBJ2-7): GAGVSQTPSNKVTEKGKYVELRCDPISGHTALYWYRQSLGQGPEFLIYFQGTGAADDSGLPNDRFFAVRPEGSVSTLKIQRTERGDSAVYLCASSETGGHGQYFGPGTRLTVT.

The rearrangement joins TRBV30 to TRBJ2-3; the match to TRBD2 covers 9 bases. Trimming removed 0 bases from V and 4 bases from J; junction bases left unmatched: 11. There are 17 residues in the CDR3. Germline values: CDR1 GTSNPN, CDR2 SVGIG (reference sequence). CDR3 loop: CAWSVLSAGGPADTQYF. CDR3 DNA: TGTGCCTGGAGTGTACTCTCGGCGGGAGGGCCAGCAGATACGCAGTATTTT.

The chain recombines TRBV6-5 with TRBJ2-4; TRBD2 might be the D (6 bases). The CDR3 covers 14 residues. From germline, CDR1 is MNHEY and CDR2 SVGAGI. The V end lost 5 bases, the J end lost 8 bases, and 16 bases lay between the germline ends. The CDR3 bases are TGTGCCAGCAGTCTACGGACCGGGGGAGACATTCAGTACTTC. Protein: CASSLRTGGDIQYF.

The chain carries TRBV30 and TRBJ1-1, with 9 bases aligning to TRBD1. The germline V gene encodes CDR1 GTSNPN and CDR2 SVGIG (reference sequence). This CDR3 is 15 amino acids long. The ends lost 2 bases at V and 8 bases at J; junction bases unmatched: 12. CDR3 sequence: CAWSTMTGGSTEAFF. The CDR3, as DNA: TGTGCCTGGAGTACTATGACAGGGGGTTCAACCGAAGCTTTCTTT.

The chain combines TRBV28 with TRBJ1-6; D may be TRBD1 (6 bases). Deletions cut 1 base from V and 9 bases from J, with 10 bases between. The CDR3 consists of 14 residues. CDR1 is MDHEN, CDR2 SYDVKM, per germline. The CDR3 DNA reads as TGTGCCAGCAGTTTATCAGGGGCGAGTTCACCCCTCCACTTT. Translation gives CASSLSGASSPLHF. Looking up the rest from reference TRBV28 and TRBJ1-6 gives the full variable domain: DVKVTQSSRYLVKRTGEKVFLECVQDMDHENMFWYRQDPGLGLRLIYFSYDVKMKEKGDIPEGYSVSREKKERFSLILESASTNQTSMYLCASSLSGASSPLHFGNGTRLTVT.

This chain connects TRBV28 to TRBJ2-1; 9 positions match TRBD2. CDR3 length: 19 amino acids. Germline CDR1 MDHEN, CDR2 SYDVKM. V lost 4 bases, J lost 2 bases, and 15 bases stayed unmatched. The CDR3 spells CASSSPSTSGRGPYNEQFF. The CDR3 nucleotides read TGTGCCAGCAGTTCCCCTTCGACTAGCGGCAGAGGCCCCTACAATGAGCAGTTCTTC.

This CDR3 reads CSARDGQGQYF. CDR3 DNA: TGCAGTGCTAGAGATGGTCAGGGGCAGTACTTC. V gene TRBV20-1 combines with J gene TRBJ2-7; tentative D call: TRBD1 (5 bases). Trimming stripped 0 bases from V and 9 bases from J, with 9 bases between. Germline values: CDR1 DFQATT, CDR2 SNEGSKA (reference sequence). The CDR3 totals 11 residues.

A few counts support this clone. This chain connects TRBV19 to TRBJ1-5; D is undetermined. V lost 3 bases to trimming and J lost 1 base, with 13 bases between them. The V gene's germline CDR1 is LNHDA and CDR2 SQIVND (reference sequence). This CDR3 is 16 amino acids long. CDR3 DNA sequence: TGTGCCAGTAGTATTCGAGAGGTTACCAGCAATCAGCCCCAGCATTTT. Translating gives CASSIREVTSNQPQHF.

This chain links TRBV2 with TRBJ2-5; 7 bases align to TRBD2. CDR3 length: 16 residues. CDR1 and CDR2 from the germline V gene are SNHLY and FYNNEI. The trim removed 6 bases at V and 1 base at J, leaving 11 bases unmatched. DNA of the CDR3: TGTGCCAGCAGCGTTGGACTAGTAACCTCCCAAGAGACCCAGTACTTC. As protein: CASSVGLVTSQETQYF.

J is TRBJ2-3 and V is TRBV7-8; tentatively, D is TRBD1 (5 bases). CDR1 is SGHVS and CDR2 is FQNEAQ in the germline V gene. The CDR3 runs to 13 residues. Trimming left V 2 bases short and J 5 bases short, with 8 bases between. The CDR3 reads CASSLLQGDTQYF. The CDR3 DNA reads TGTGCCAGCAGCTTACTCCAGGGAGATACGCAGTATTTT. Drawing the rest from reference TRBV7-8 and TRBJ2-3, the complete variable domain is GAGVSQSPRYKVAKRGQDVALRCDPISGHVSLFWYQQALGQGPEFLTYFQNEAQLDKSGLPSDRFFAERPEGSVSTLKIQRTQQEDSAVYLCASSLLQGDTQYFGPGTRLTVL.

This chain connects TRBV5-1 to TRBJ2-5; 9 bases match TRBD1. Germline loops: CDR1 SGHRS, CDR2 YFSETQ. Trimming took 4 bases from V and 4 from J; bases not matched to a gene: 8. This CDR3 has 15 amino acids. The CDR3 loop is CASSDRTGGRETQYF. In DNA form, the CDR3 reads TGCGCCAGCAGCGACCGTACAGGGGGCCGAGAGACCCAGTACTTC.

For the CDR3, the DNA is TGTGCCAGCAGTGAGGGCCAATCTTACACAGATACGCAGTATTTT. This encodes CASSEGQSYTDTQYF. V and J are TRBV6-4 and TRBJ2-3; no clear D. The CDR3 totals 15 residues. Trimming stripped 3 bases from V and 2 bases from J, with 12 bases between. Germline V CDR1 and CDR2: MRHNA, SNTAGT.

The chain combines TRBV19 with TRBJ2-1; D unresolved. V was trimmed by 2 bases and J by 5 bases, leaving 10 bases between them. The CDR3 consists of 14 residues. Germline CDR1 is LNHDA and CDR2 is SQIVND (reference sequence). This chain's CDR3 is CASSISDFNNEQFF. The CDR3, as DNA: TGTGCCAGTAGTATATCAGATTTTAACAATGAGCAGTTCTTC.

The chain carries TRBV11-2 and TRBJ2-3; 8 nucleotides match TRBD2. The CDR3 runs to 18 residues. The germline V gene has CDR1 SGHAT and CDR2 FQNNGV. Trimming cost V 0 bases and J 0 bases; bases outside gene matches: 8. The CDR3 sequence is CASSLDLLLADSTDTQYF. The CDR3 region has the DNA TGTGCCAGCAGCTTAGATCTATTACTAGCGGACAGCACAGATACGCAGTATTTT.

The gene calls are TRBV6-6 and TRBJ2-7, with D uncertain. CDR3 length equals 15 residues. The germline gives CDR1 MNHNY, CDR2 SVGAGI (reference sequence). V was trimmed by 2 bases and J by 2 bases, leaving 13 bases between them. The CDR3 sequence is CASSYRHLPPYEQYF. The CDR3 DNA sequence: TGTGCCAGCAGTTACCGACACCTACCCCCCTACGAGCAGTACTTC.

The chain links TRBV5-1 to TRBJ1-5; no reliable D call. The ends were cut back, 3 bases at V and 3 bases at J, with 7 bases in the middle. The CDR3 covers 13 residues. The V gene's germline CDR1 is SGHRS and CDR2 YFSETQ. In nucleotides, the CDR3 is TGCGCCAGCAGCTACAGCCTCAATCAGCCCCAGCATTTT. Translated, it gives CASSYSLNQPQHF.

The chain combines TRBV7-8 with TRBJ2-3; D is unresolved. CDR3 size: 15 residues. Germline CDR1 reads SGHVS; CDR2 reads FQNEAQ. V lost 4 bases and J lost 0, with 11 bases in between. CDR3 region: CASSYMALSTDTQYF. In nucleotides, the CDR3 is TGTGCCAGCAGCTATATGGCTTTGAGCACAGATACGCAGTATTTT.

This chain links TRBV7-2 with TRBJ1-5; D is ambiguous. The CDR3 runs 13 residues. V dropped 1 base and J dropped 5 bases, with 6 bases sitting between them. Germline V gene data show CDR1 as SGHTA and CDR2 as FQGNSA. In DNA form, the CDR3 reads TGTGCCAGCAGCTTAGTCCGGGATCAGCCCCAGCATTTT. It encodes CASSLVRDQPQHF. The full variable domain, rest sourced from reference TRBV7-2 and TRBJ1-5, is GAGVSQSPSNKVTEKGKDVELRCDPISGHTALYWYRQSLGQGLEFLIYFQGNSAPDKSGLPSDRFSAERTGGSVSTLTIQRTQQEDSAVYLCASSLVRDQPQHFGDGTRLSIL.

The rearrangement links TRBV6-5 to TRBJ2-5; TRBD2 matches at 7 bases. Germline V gene lookup returns CDR1 MNHEY and CDR2 SVGAGI. J lost 2 bases, V lost 5 bases, and 8 bases had no gene match. This CDR3 is 15 amino acids long. CDR3 bases: TGTGCCAGCAGTCAGAGGGTGGGGGGGCAAGAGACCCAGTACTTC. Protein product: CASSQRVGGQETQYF.

The chain uses TRBV9 and TRBJ2-2; D is ambiguous. Germline V gene sequence: CDR1 SGDLS, CDR2 YYNGEE. Trimming cost V 0 bases and J 6 bases, with 9 bases left between them. The CDR3 loop spans 14 amino acids. The CDR3 spells CASSVALGAGELFF. The CDR3 DNA reads TGTGCCAGCAGCGTAGCCCTCGGAGCCGGGGAGCTGTTTTTT. The complete variable domain, with remaining parts taken from reference TRBV9 and TRBJ2-2, reads DSGVTQTPKHLITATGQRVTLRCSPRSGDLSVYWYQQSLDQGLQFLIQYYNGEERAKGNILERFSAQQFPDLHSELNLSSLELGDSALYFCASSVALGAGELFFGEGSRLTVL.

This chain joins TRBV19 and TRBJ2-1, with D possibly TRBD1 on 6 matching bases. Trimming cost V 4 bases and J 7 bases, with 20 bases left between them. The CDR3 consists of 16 residues. The V gene's germline CDR1 is LNHDA and CDR2 SQIVND (reference sequence). CDR3 sequence (DNA): TGTGCCAGTAGTAAAAGGACAGCCATGGGCTTAAATGAGCAGTTCTTC. This translates into CASSKRTAMGLNEQFF. Drawing the rest from reference TRBV19 and TRBJ2-1, the complete variable domain is DGGITQSPKYLFRKEGQNVTLSCEQNLNHDAMYWYRQDPGQGLRLIYYSQIVNDFQKGDIAEGYSVSREKKESFPLTVTSAQKNPTAFYLCASSKRTAMGLNEQFFGPGTRLTVL.

The rearrangement links TRBV11-3 to TRBJ2-1, with D possibly being TRBD1 (5 bases). The germline V and J ends were trimmed by 3 bases and 5 bases, with 11 bases remaining between them. Germline V gives CDR1 SGHNT, CDR2 YENEEA. The CDR3 extends over 14 amino acids. The chain's CDR3 is CASSLGLVNNEQFF. CDR3 in DNA: TGTGCCAGCAGCTTGGGGCTAGTCAACAATGAGCAGTTCTTC.

This chain links TRBV10-3 with TRBJ2-7; 7 positions match TRBD1. The junction had 12 bases not matched to a gene; V was cut back by 8 bases and J by 2 bases. The CDR3 is 15 residues long. Germline CDR1 and CDR2: ENHRY and SYGVKD. CDR3 sequence: CAIYNRQGETYEQYF. For the CDR3, the DNA is TGTGCCATCTATAATAGACAGGGTGAAACCTACGAGCAGTACTTC.